This note documents a single TCR beta chain sequence. Its antigen remains undetermined. The record has no base qualities; no much larger clone is one base away. The sample originates from a study of T cell changes during pregnancy in multiple sclerosis (dated by TCRdb to between 2019 and 2020). With regard to the full study: The study examined how the T cell repertoire changed over the course of pregnancy in women with multiple sclerosis.

The library came from the immunoSEQ multiplex PCR assay. This is the immuneACCESS table as TCRdb keeps it, with only in-frame sequences that have V and J called. A part of the clones is gone; compared with another copy, unresolved V genes explain less than half, and the rest is unexplained. The sample data list 40,000 to 55,000 clones, and around 93% of these were observed just once. Approximately 2.9% of the sample is in the top ten clones. The receptor was derived from a female donor with multiple sclerosis, enrolled in a pregnancy study. The material sequenced was CD8+ T cells from peripheral blood mononuclear cells, taken in the second trimester of pregnancy.

The DNA sequence is as follows: TGTGCCACCAGCAGAGATCCAGGGACACTTACAGGCTACACCTTC. Translated, it reads CATSRDPGTLTGYTF. The sequence links TRBV15 to TRBJ1-2; a tentative D match to TRBD1 spans 6 bases. The germline V gene encodes CDR1 LNHNV and CDR2 YYDKDF (reference sequence). The CDR3 contains 15 residues, cysteine and phenylalanine counted. Only the CDR3 DNA is retained, 45 bases long and in frame from the first base. V is pared back by 0 bases and J by 8 bases, with 16 bases lying between the germline termini. Reference TRBV15 and TRBJ1-2 genes cover what lies past the CDR3, so the full variable domain is DAMVIQNPRYQVTQFGKPVTLSCSQTLNHNVMYWYQQKSSQAPKLLFHYYDKDFNNEADTPDNFQSRRPNTSFCFLDIRSPGLGDTAMYLCATSRDPGTLTGYTFGSGTRLTVV.